This T cell receptor beta chain was obtained from a study of CD8 T cells in Susac syndrome. The V gene lost 3 bases and the J gene lost 4 bases, with 17 bases spanning the gap. The CDR3 loop spans 15 amino acids. CDR1 is SGDLS, CDR2 YYNGEE, per germline. With random hexamers, 0.5 to 1 ug RNA was reverse transcribed. One entry per CDR3 protein, called by TCRdb with MiXCR from the immunoSEQ multiplex PCR reads. The data hold about 71,000 distinct CDR3 sequences, with nearly 96% observed a single time. The rearrangement joins TRBV9 to TRBJ2-7; D not resolved. Input material: CD4+ T cells from PBMCs. The origin of this receptor is a human donor with multiple sclerosis. The CDR3 DNA reads as TGTGCCAGCAGCGCCGACAACCACCCGACATACGAGCAGTACTTC. Translation gives CASSADNHPTYEQYF. The whole variable domain, filled in from reference TRBV9 and TRBJ2-7, reads DSGVTQTPKHLITATGQRVTLRCSPRSGDLSVYWYQQSLDQGLQFLIQYYNGEERAKGNILERFSAQQFPDLHSELNLSSLELGDSALYFCASSADNHPTYEQYFGPGTRLTVT.